This T cell receptor beta chain was sequenced during a study of blood T cell repertoires in COVID-19. Across the study: Acute-phase and convalescent COVID-19 samples originated in the United States, Italy and Spain. In each case, the material was cDNA or gDNA derived from T cells, B-cell-depleted T cells, or PBMCs.

Per the authors' pipeline: Nucleated cell counts were estimated from reference gene primer amplification. Sequenced by immunoSEQ multiplex PCR; TCRdb stores in-frame clones only, minus some. Clonal size and the V and J genes are those of that table, whereas D and trimming came from the DNA. The sample contains 150,000 or so clones, around 84% of which appear only once. This clone has a count of ten or more. With 3 bases clipped from V and 3 bases from J, the junction kept 17 bases outside the gene matches. The CDR3 covers 20 residues. The germline V gene has CDR1 SGDLS and CDR2 YYNGEE. The chain links TRBV9 to TRBJ2-6, with TRBD1 matching over 8 bases. Input material: peripheral blood. This receptor was obtained from a woman in her forties or fifties in a cohort sampled during active or convalescent COVID-19. The CDR3 nucleotides are TGTGCCAGCAGCGCAAGACCACCAGACAGGGGAGTGAGTGGGGCCAACGTCCTGACTTTC. Protein sequence: CASSARPPDRGVSGANVLTF.